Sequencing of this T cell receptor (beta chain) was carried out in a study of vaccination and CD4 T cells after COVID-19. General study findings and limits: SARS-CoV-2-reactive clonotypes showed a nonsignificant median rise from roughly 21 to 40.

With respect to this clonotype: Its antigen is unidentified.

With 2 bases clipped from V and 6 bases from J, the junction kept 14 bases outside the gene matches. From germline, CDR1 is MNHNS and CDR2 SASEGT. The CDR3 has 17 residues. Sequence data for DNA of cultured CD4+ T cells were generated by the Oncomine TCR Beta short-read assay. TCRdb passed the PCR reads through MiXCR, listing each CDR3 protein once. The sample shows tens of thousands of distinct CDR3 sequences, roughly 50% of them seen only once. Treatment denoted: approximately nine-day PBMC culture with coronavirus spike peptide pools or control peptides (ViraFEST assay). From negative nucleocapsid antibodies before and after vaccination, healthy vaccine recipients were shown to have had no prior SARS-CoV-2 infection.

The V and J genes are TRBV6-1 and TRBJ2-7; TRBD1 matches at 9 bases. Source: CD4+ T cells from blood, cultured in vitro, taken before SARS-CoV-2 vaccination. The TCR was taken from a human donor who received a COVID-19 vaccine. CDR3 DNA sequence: TGTGCCAGCAGTGAATATTCGGGACAGGGTACTATTCTCGAGCAGTACTTC. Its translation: CASSEYSGQGTILEQYF.